Included here is one TCR beta chain sequence, with context. The V gene's germline CDR1 is MNHEY and CDR2 SVGAGI. Trimming left V 9 bases short and J 4 bases short, with 10 bases between. The CDR3 is made up of 12 amino acids. This specimen comes from a study of blood T cell repertoires in COVID-19. Study summary: Spain, Italy and the United States supplied samples that represented acute and convalescent COVID-19. The cDNA or gDNA used as material had been derived from T cells, B-cell-depleted T cells, or PBMCs.

Original processing methods: From reference gene primer amplification, estimates of nucleated cell counts were derived. Profiling relied on immunoSEQ multiplex PCR, and the TCRdb table lists in-frame clones only, not all of them. V and J calls plus clone size are reproduced from that table; the DNA served to infer D and trimming. The sample carries under 350,000 clones, 83% recorded once. The clonotype was recovered from a woman in her fifties or sixties who had recovered from COVID-19. The rearrangement joins TRBV6-5 to TRBJ2-1; D possibly corresponds to TRBD2 (5 bases). Sequenced material: peripheral blood. CDR3 in amino acids: CASGRIYNEQFF. As DNA, the CDR3 is TGTGCCAGTGGGAGAATATACAATGAGCAGTTCTTC.